The 25 T cell receptor beta chains presented below share a single source sample, sequenced in a study of blood T cell repertoires in COVID-19. This table comes from immunoSEQ multiplex PCR, and its TCRdb copy is limited to in-frame clones, with some not included. This sample yields about 150,000 clones, of which around 84% are seen a single time; roughly 1.5% belongs to the top ten. The source material was peripheral blood. Source of these receptors: an elderly man with acute or convalescent COVID-19.

The V and J genes are TRBV12-3 or TRBV12-4 and TRBJ2-7, with D tentatively TRBD1 (5 bases). V lost 6 bases and J 3 bases, leaving 9 bases between the germline ends. The CDR3 length is 12 residues. For the CDR3, the DNA is TGTGCCAGCAGCAGGACACACTACGAGCAGTACTTC. It yields the protein CASSRTHYEQYF.

This sequence joins TRBV3-1 (or the pseudogene TRBV3-2) and TRBJ2-2; no clear D. The CDR3 runs to 14 residues. V was cut by 4 bases and J by 4 bases, with 10 bases left in between. Germline-derived CDR1 and CDR2 are LGHDT and YNNKEL (reference sequence). The CDR3 DNA sequence: TGTGCCAGCAGCCGAGCAATTGCCACCGGGGAGCTGTTTTTT. It encodes CASSRAIATGELFF.

This clone has just a few counts. This chain uses TRBV5-5 with TRBJ1-5; D might be TRBD1 (6 bases). This CDR3 has 14 amino acids. V gave up 0 bases and J gave up 11 bases, with 15 bases separating them. Germline-derived CDR1 and CDR2 are SGHKS and YYEKEE (reference sequence). The CDR3 protein is CASSLEGEGGAQHF. CDR3 bases: TGTGCCAGCAGCTTGGAAGGGGAAGGGGGGGCCCAGCATTTT.

This clone was detected only once. This chain joins TRBV5-1 and TRBJ2-2, with D perhaps TRBD1 (6 bases). Per the germline V gene, CDR1 is SGHRS and CDR2 is YFSETQ. Trimming cost V 4 bases and J 3 bases, with 10 bases left between them. CDR3 length equals 14 residues. CDR3 region: CASSVGQYTGELFF. The CDR3 region has the DNA TGCGCCAGCAGCGTCGGACAGTACACCGGGGAGCTGTTTTTT.

The V gene is TRBV27, the J gene TRBJ2-5; 9 bases are a match to TRBD1. Germline V lookup: CDR1 MNHEY, CDR2 SMNVEV (reference sequence). Trimming removed 2 bases from V and 5 bases from J; junction bases left unmatched: 3. CDR3 length: 14 amino acids. Here the CDR3 DNA reads TGTGCCAGCAGTTTAAACAGGGGGCGGGAGACCCAGTACTTC. It encodes CASSLNRGRETQYF.

The gene calls are TRBV5-8 and TRBJ1-4; no definite D call. Trimming pared 3 bases from V and 0 bases from J, leaving 12 bases between. Germline values: CDR1 SGHTS, CDR2 YDEGEE. CDR3 size: 16 residues. CDR3 coding DNA: TGTGCCAGCAGCTCGGGAGGGAAAACAACTAATGAAAAACTGTTTTTT. This gives the protein CASSSGGKTTNEKLFF.

The CDR3 nucleotides read TGTGCCAGCTGGGGGACAGGGGTTCATACTGAAGCTTTCTTT. It yields the protein CASWGTGVHTEAFF. The chain employs TRBV28 and TRBJ1-1, with 10 bases that match TRBD1. CDR3 length: 14 amino acids. Germline loops: CDR1 MDHEN, CDR2 SYDVKM. J gave up 5 bases and V 8 bases, and 8 bases lay outside the gene matches.

The J gene is TRBJ1-4, the V gene TRBV27, with D tentatively TRBD1 (6 bases). Germline V CDR1 and CDR2: MNHEY, SMNVEV (reference sequence). The CDR3 runs 12 residues. Trimming pared 8 bases from V and 12 bases from J, leaving 16 bases between. As DNA, the CDR3 is TGTGCCAGCGCAACCGAGGCAGGGGAACTGTTTTTT. It specifies CASATEAGELFF.

This chain uses TRBV5-1 with TRBJ2-7; 8 nucleotides line up with TRBD1. Germline V gene sequence: CDR1 SGHRS, CDR2 YFSETQ. Unmatched junction bases numbered 2, after V lost 0 bases and J lost 3 bases. This CDR3 is built from 14 residues. The CDR3 spells CASSLGQGNYEQYF. The CDR3 DNA is TGCGCCAGCAGCTTGGGACAGGGGAACTACGAGCAGTACTTC.

This clone was found many times. This chain uses TRBV7-9 with TRBJ1-1; 7 bases match TRBD1. Per germline, CDR1 SEHNR and CDR2 FQNEAQ (reference sequence). J gave up 4 bases and V 3 bases, and 8 bases lay outside the gene matches. The CDR3 consists of 15 residues. For the CDR3, the DNA is TGTGCCAGCAGCTTCGCTGACAGGGTAGGCACTGAAGCTTTCTTT. Amino acids: CASSFADRVGTEAFF.

The V call is TRBV15, the J call TRBJ1-4; maybe TRBD1 (5 bases). Germline V gives CDR1 LNHNV, CDR2 YYDKDF (reference sequence). This CDR3 has 15 residues. V was shortened by 0 bases and J by 3 bases, with 8 bases between the two germline ends. DNA of the CDR3: TGTGCCACCAGCAGAGATTGGGGGGCTAATGAAAAACTGTTTTTT. It codes for CATSRDWGANEKLFF.

This clone was seen just once. The rearrangement links TRBV29-1 to TRBJ1-2; 8 bases match TRBD1. The CDR3 has 14 amino acids. The germline V gene encodes CDR1 SQVTM and CDR2 ANQGSEA. V lost 6 bases and J lost 2; bases outside the gene matches: 8. CDR3 sequence reads: CSVFGQGRNYGYTF. The CDR3 DNA is TGCAGCGTCTTCGGACAGGGTAGGAACTATGGCTACACCTTC. Full variable domain (outside the CDR3, taken from reference TRBV29-1 and TRBJ1-2): SAVISQKPSRDICQRGTSLTIQCQVDSQVTMMFWYRQQPGQSLTLIATANQGSEATYESGFVIDKFPISRPNLTFSTLTVSNMSPEDSSIYLCSVFGQGRNYGYTFGSGTRLTVV.

The rearrangement uses TRBV27 and TRBJ1-5; TRBD1 is a possible D gene (6 bases). V was pared by 9 bases and J by 5 bases, with 20 bases between. This CDR3 is built from 15 residues. Germline lookup yields CDR1 MNHEY and CDR2 SMNVEV (reference sequence). In DNA form, the CDR3 reads TGTGCCAGTCGCCCGGCGGGGGGCGGTCATCAGCCCCAGCATTTT. It is translated as CASRPAGGGHQPQHF.

The rearrangement links TRBV13 to TRBJ2-7, with TRBD1 matching 7 bases. Germline CDR1 reads PRHDT; CDR2 reads FYEKMQ (reference sequence). The CDR3 loop spans 14 amino acids. J was trimmed by 6 bases and V by 3 bases; bases with no gene match: 8. The DNA for the CDR3 is TGTGCCAGCAGCTTTCCGAGGGGGCAAGGCGAGCAGTACTTC. Encoded protein: CASSFPRGQGEQYF.

This rearrangement joins TRBV5-1 to TRBJ1-1, with a weak D call TRBD1 (5 bases). The CDR3 has 14 residues. V was trimmed by 4 bases and J by 0 bases, leaving 10 bases between them. CDR1 and CDR2 from the germline V gene are SGHRS and YFSETQ. CDR3 sequence: CASSGGTVNTEAFF. The CDR3, as DNA: TGCGCCAGCAGCGGCGGGACGGTGAACACTGAAGCTTTCTTT.

This rearrangement joins TRBV5-5 to TRBJ1-3; 7 nucleotides line up with TRBD1. The CDR3 consists of 16 residues. Losses at the gene ends were 3 bases for V and 0 bases for J; bases not matched to a gene: 6. Germline-derived CDR1 and CDR2 are SGHKS and YYEKEE (reference sequence). CDR3 in amino acids: CASSSLSGGSGNTIYF. CDR3 bases: TGTGCCAGCAGCTCACTATCAGGGGGCTCTGGAAACACCATATATTTT.

J is TRBJ1-5 and V is TRBV6-5, with D tentatively TRBD1 (5 bases). The CDR3 sequence is 14 residues long. Per the germline V gene, CDR1 is MNHEY and CDR2 is SVGAGI. The V and J ends lost 4 bases and 3 bases respectively, with 10 bases between them. This CDR3 is CASSFQGSNQPQHF. As DNA, the CDR3 is TGTGCCAGCAGTTTCCAGGGCTCCAATCAGCCCCAGCATTTT.

V is TRBV5-1 and J is TRBJ1-2; TRBD1 matches at 7 bases. The V segment lost 1 base and the J segment 8 bases; nucleotides outside the gene matches: 5. CDR3 length: 13 residues. From germline, CDR1 is SGHRS and CDR2 YFSETQ. The CDR3 loop is CASSLYDREGYTF. CDR3 nucleotides: TGCGCCAGCAGCTTGTACGACAGGGAAGGCTACACCTTC.

This clone was seen more than once but under ten times. This chain joins TRBV10-1 and TRBJ1-3; 7 bases are a match to TRBD1. Trimming removed 7 bases from V and 3 bases from J; junction bases left unmatched: 3. Looked up from germline, CDR1 is WNHNN and CDR2 is SYGVQD (reference sequence). The CDR3 loop spans 13 amino acids. CDR3 bases: TGCGCCAGCACCAGGGACAGTGGAAACACCATATATTTT. Amino acids: CASTRDSGNTIYF.

The CDR3 loop is CASSSRNSEKLFF. Written as DNA, the CDR3 is TGTGCTAGTTCCAGTCGAAACAGTGAAAAACTGTTTTTT. This chain links TRBV12-5 with TRBJ1-4; no clear D gene. The V gene's germline CDR1 is LGHNT and CDR2 FRNRAP. Trimming cost V 8 bases and J 7 bases, with 14 bases left between them. The CDR3 loop spans 13 amino acids.

The chain combines TRBV11-3 with TRBJ2-7; D not certain. CDR1 SGHNT and CDR2 YENEEA come from the germline V gene. Trimming removed 4 bases from V and 3 bases from J, with 19 bases in between. CDR3 length: 16 amino acids. The CDR3 DNA reads TGTGCCAGCAGCTCGGAGTTAACGGATTCGCTCTACGAGCAGTACTTC. Translated: CASSSELTDSLYEQYF.

The chain carries TRBV3-1 (or the pseudogene TRBV3-2) and TRBJ2-7; possible D gene TRBD2, 6 bases. The V end was cut by 3 bases, the J end by 4 bases, with 16 bases between. CDR3 size: 15 residues. Germline loops: CDR1 LGHDT, CDR2 YNNKEL (reference sequence). The CDR3 coding sequence is TGTGCCAGCAGCCATTCCGGGACTGATTATTACGAGCAGTACGTC. Residues: CASSHSGTDYYEQYV.

This chain joins TRBV19 and TRBJ2-7; 8 bases fit TRBD1. Germline values: CDR1 LNHDA, CDR2 SQIVND (reference sequence). CDR3 length: 11 residues. V dropped 8 bases and J dropped 5; count of bases not matched to a gene: 2. The CDR3 sequence is CASAGGNEQYF. For the CDR3, the DNA is TGTGCCAGTGCAGGGGGCAACGAGCAGTACTTC.

As for this clone: An end of the junction does not agree with germline; a read error may underlie this. The chain combines TRBV9 with TRBJ2-5; 12 bases are shared with TRBD2. Germline CDR1 reads SGDLS; CDR2 reads YYNGEE. This CDR3 contains 17 residues. This CDR3 is CASTVGWASGGETTQYF. The DNA of the CDR3 is TGTGCCAGCACCGTAGGCTGGGCTAGCGGGGGGGAGACGACCCAGTACTTC.

This chain connects TRBV7-6 to TRBJ1-6, with a possible D match to TRBD1 (6 bases). The CDR3 loop spans 16 amino acids. Trimming stripped 1 base from V and 7 bases from J, with 14 bases between. Germline V gives CDR1 SGHVS, CDR2 FNYEAQ. In DNA form, the CDR3 reads TGTGCCAGCAGCTTAGGATCACAGGGCAGAAATTCACCCCTCCACTTT. This sequence encodes CASSLGSQGRNSPLHF.